Presented here are 12 T cell receptor beta chains from one specimen sequenced in a study of blood T cell repertoires in COVID-19. Using immunoSEQ multiplex PCR, the repertoire was profiled, and TCRdb retains in-frame clones only, with some absent. Here the sample spans 100,000 to 120,000 clones, under 90% being singletons. Sequenced sample: peripheral blood. All receptors come from an elderly man with acute or convalescent COVID-19.

V is TRBV6-5 and J is TRBJ2-1; 9 bases agree with TRBD1. The CDR3 covers 16 residues. Germline CDR1 reads MNHEY; CDR2 reads SVGAGI. Unmatched junction bases numbered 6, after V lost 3 bases and J lost 3 bases. The CDR3 protein is CASSYMGQGGYNEQFF. CDR3 nucleotide sequence: TGTGCCAGCAGTTATATGGGACAGGGAGGCTACAATGAGCAGTTCTTC.

This clone was observed once. The rearrangement joins TRBV28 to TRBJ1-4; D unclear. CDR1 and CDR2 from the germline V gene are MDHEN and SYDVKM. Between the trimmed V and J ends, which lost 4 bases and 10 bases, there was a span of 16 bases. The CDR3 is made up of 14 amino acids. The CDR3 reads CASSYSPTGLKLFF. The CDR3 DNA sequence: TGTGCCAGCAGTTATAGCCCCACGGGTTTAAAACTGTTTTTT.

V usage is TRBV5-4 and J usage is TRBJ2-5, with D possibly being TRBD2 (7 bases). The CDR3 consists of 13 residues. The V gene's germline CDR1 is SGHNT and CDR2 YYREEE (reference sequence). With 4 bases removed from V and 1 base from J, the gap between germline ends came to 8 bases. The DNA of the CDR3 is TGTGCCAGCAGCAGGGGGGGCCAAGAGACCCAGTACTTC. Translating gives CASSRGGQETQYF.

The CDR3 spells CASSQSGTGGSGELFF. The CDR3 coding sequence is TGTGCCAGCAGCCAGTCCGGGACAGGGGGCTCCGGGGAGCTGTTTTTT. The chain recombines TRBV7-3 with TRBJ2-2; TRBD1 aligns across 12 bases. V lost 5 bases and J lost 6; bases outside the gene matches: 7. Looked up from germline, CDR1 is SGHTA and CDR2 is FQGTGA. The CDR3 has 16 residues.

This clone appeared once. The rearrangement links TRBV29-1 to TRBJ2-1; TRBD1 is a possible D gene (6 bases). V dropped 5 bases and J dropped 6 bases, with 14 bases sitting between them. Germline V gene sequence: CDR1 SQVTM, CDR2 ANQGSEA. The CDR3 has 13 residues. The CDR3 loop reads CSVFRKGGNEQFF. CDR3 bases: TGCAGCGTTTTTCGTAAAGGGGGCAATGAGCAGTTCTTC.

The V call is TRBV5-6, the J call TRBJ2-3; D perhaps matches TRBD2 (6 bases). Deletions cut 4 bases from V and 0 bases from J, with 12 bases between. In germline, CDR1 is SGHDT, CDR2 YYEEEE. This CDR3 contains 15 residues. The DNA for the CDR3 is TGTGCCAGCAGCCCTATCGGGGGAAGCACAGATACGCAGTATTTT. It encodes CASSPIGGSTDTQYF.

About this clone: The sample holds other DNA sequences that translate to the same CDR3. The chain has TRBV6-6 and TRBJ1-1; a weak D match, TRBD1 (5 bases). CDR1 and CDR2 from the germline V gene are MNHNY and SVGAGI (reference sequence). Trimming pared 2 bases from V and 0 bases from J, leaving 7 bases between. The CDR3 is 14 amino acids. The CDR3 DNA sequence: TGTGCCAGCAGTTACCAGGGAATGAACACTGAAGCTTTCTTT. Translated, it gives CASSYQGMNTEAFF.

This clone was found many times. CDR3 bases: TGTGCCAGTAGTATATTGGACAGGGTTAATGAAAAACTGTTTTTT. Its translation: CASSILDRVNEKLFF. The rearrangement links TRBV19 to TRBJ1-4, with 8 bases fitting TRBD1. Germline assignment: CDR1 LNHDA and CDR2 SQIVND (reference sequence). The CDR3 runs 15 residues. Trimming removed 2 bases from V and 4 bases from J; junction bases left unmatched: 3.

V gene TRBV18 combines with J gene TRBJ1-1; D is unresolved. From germline, CDR1 is KGHSH and CDR2 LQKENI. The CDR3 consists of 14 residues. The V end was cut by 1 base, the J end by 0 bases, with 6 bases between. The CDR3 nucleotides read TGTGCCAGCTCACCACTAGAAATGAACACTGAAGCTTTCTTT. It encodes CASSPLEMNTEAFF. Full variable domain (remainder filled in from reference TRBV18 and TRBJ1-1): NAGVMQNPRHLVRRRGQEARLRCSPMKGHSHVYWYRQLPEEGLKFMVYLQKENIIDESGMPKERFSAEFPKEGPSILRIQQVVRGDSAAYFCASSPLEMNTEAFFGQGTRLTVV.

This chain uses TRBV6-1 with TRBJ1-1; D is ambiguous. This CDR3 comprises 15 residues. With 0 bases removed from V and 1 base from J, the gap between germline ends came to 9 bases. CDR1 and CDR2 (germline): MNHNS, SASEGT. The CDR3 nucleotides read TGTGCCAGCAGTGAAGCGCGGGCCAGGAACACTGAAGCTTTCTTT. This codes for CASSEARARNTEAFF.

The chain employs TRBV9 and TRBJ2-7; perhaps TRBD2 as D (6 bases). CDR3 length: 16 amino acids. The germline gives CDR1 SGDLS, CDR2 YYNGEE. With 4 bases removed from V and 1 base from J, the gap between germline ends came to 18 bases. CDR3 residues: CASSPGHSGRSYEQYF. The CDR3 region has the DNA TGTGCCAGCAGCCCAGGCCATTCAGGGAGGTCCTACGAGCAGTACTTC.

The CDR3 DNA is TGTGCCAGCAGCTTAAGCGTTGGAGCCACCCCTGGAAACACCATATATTTT. This gives the protein CASSLSVGATPGNTIYF. This chain links TRBV7-6 with TRBJ1-3; D ambiguous. V lost 2 bases, J lost 2 bases, and 16 bases lay in between. CDR1 and CDR2 (germline): SGHVS, FNYEAQ. This CDR3 region has 17 residues.